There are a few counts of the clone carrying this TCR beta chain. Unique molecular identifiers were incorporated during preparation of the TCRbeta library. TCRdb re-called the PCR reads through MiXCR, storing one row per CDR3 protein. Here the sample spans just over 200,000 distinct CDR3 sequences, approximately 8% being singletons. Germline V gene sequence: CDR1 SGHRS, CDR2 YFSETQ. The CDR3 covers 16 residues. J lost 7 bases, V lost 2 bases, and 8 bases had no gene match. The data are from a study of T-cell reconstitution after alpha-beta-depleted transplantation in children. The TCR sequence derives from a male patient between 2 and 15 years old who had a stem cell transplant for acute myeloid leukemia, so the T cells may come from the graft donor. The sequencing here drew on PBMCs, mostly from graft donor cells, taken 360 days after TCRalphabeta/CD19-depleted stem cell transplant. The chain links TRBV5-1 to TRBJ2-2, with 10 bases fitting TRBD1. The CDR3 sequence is CASSFLPTGGLGELFF. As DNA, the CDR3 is TGCGCCAGCAGCTTCCTCCCGACAGGGGGCCTCGGGGAGCTGTTTTTT.